This T cell receptor beta chain stems from a study of T cell responses to AZD1222 COVID-19 vaccine. General observations from the study: Recipients of two AZD1222 doses showed rising Spike-specific TCR breadth and depth.

CDR1 and CDR2 (germline): LNHNV, YYDKDF (reference sequence). There are 15 residues in the CDR3. Trimming stripped 0 bases from V and 4 bases from J, with 10 bases between. As to this clone: Its antigen is not identified.

Pooled samples include second doses given at about 4 or 12 weeks. The repertoire was sequenced with immunoSEQ multiplex PCR; TCRdb's copy has only in-frame clones and lacks some. The sample holds roughly 150,000 clones, approximately 93% seen once. Material: peripheral blood, obtained 28 days after the second AZD1222 dose. The chain combines TRBV15 with TRBJ1-5, with D uncertain. The receptor was isolated from an adult who received the AZD1222 COVID-19 vaccine. In DNA, the CDR3 is TGTGCCACCAGCAGAGATAATATCGGAAATCAGCCCCAGCATTTT. This sequence encodes CATSRDNIGNQPQHF.